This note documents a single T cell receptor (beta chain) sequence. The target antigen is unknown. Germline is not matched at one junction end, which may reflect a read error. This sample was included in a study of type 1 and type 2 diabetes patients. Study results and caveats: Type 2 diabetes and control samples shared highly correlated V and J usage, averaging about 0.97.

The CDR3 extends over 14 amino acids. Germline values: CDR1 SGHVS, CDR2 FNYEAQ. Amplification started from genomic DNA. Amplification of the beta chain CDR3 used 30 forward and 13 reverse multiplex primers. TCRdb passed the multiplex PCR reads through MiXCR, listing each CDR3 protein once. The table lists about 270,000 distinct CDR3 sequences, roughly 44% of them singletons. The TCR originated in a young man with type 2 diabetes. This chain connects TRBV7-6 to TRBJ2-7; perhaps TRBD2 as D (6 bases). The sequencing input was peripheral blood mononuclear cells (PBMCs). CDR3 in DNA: TGTGCTAGCAGCCTCTCCGGGACTGCCGGCGAGCAGTACTTC. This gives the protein CASSLSGTAGEQYF.